A selection of T cell receptor beta chains follows, all from one sample in a study of blood T cell repertoires in COVID-19. Assay used: immunoSEQ multiplex PCR; TCRdb lists only in-frame clones, some missing. Of 150,000 to 160,000 clones in the sample, approximately 90% were seen once. Source material: peripheral blood. The receptors originated from a middle-aged woman with acute or convalescent COVID-19. Both conserved end residues are part of each CDR3. Fields, in order: CDR3 DNA, CDR3 protein, D gene, V gene, J gene, clone size. A D gene is named only where the DNA matches it firmly. Clone sizes are given selectively: once, few, many, or a class where the clone is expanded.

TGTGCCAGCAGTGACTCAAGCGGGGGGGCCAATGAGCAGTTCTTC	CASSDSSGGANEQFF	TRBD2	TRBV6-4	TRBJ2-1	few
TGTGCCATCAGTGACGTAGTTAACACTGAAGCTTTCTTT	CAISDVVNTEAFF	-	TRBV10-3	TRBJ1-1	once
TGTGCCAGCAGTTTATCGGACAGGATCCGAAGCTCCTACGAGCAGTACTTC	CASSLSDRIRSSYEQYF	TRBD1	TRBV28	TRBJ2-7	-
TGCGCCAGCAGTGATTATAATGAGCAGTTCTTC	CASSDYNEQFF	-	TRBV10-1	TRBJ2-1	-
TGTGCCAGCACGAGGGATTTAGGCTACGAGCAGTACTTC	CASTRDLGYEQYF	-	TRBV6-5	TRBJ2-7	-
TGTGCCAGTAGTTGGGGACTAGCGGGAGGGTCAGATACGCAGTATTTT	CASSWGLAGGSDTQYF	TRBD2	TRBV19	TRBJ2-3	-
TGTGCCAGCAGCGTACAGGGATCTACGAATAATTCACCCCTCCACTTT	CASSVQGSTNNSPLHF	-	TRBV9	TRBJ1-6	-
TGTGCCAGTAGTATTTCCAACTCTGGAAACACCATATATTTT	CASSISNSGNTIYF	-	TRBV19	TRBJ1-3	few
TGCGCCAGCTTCAAGGACAGGACCCCCCAAGAGACCCAGTACTTC	CASFKDRTPQETQYF	TRBD1	TRBV5-1	TRBJ2-5	-
TGTGCCAGCAGCCCCATAAGCCGGACAGGGGGCGCGGAGACCCAGTACTTC	CASSPISRTGGAETQYF	TRBD1	TRBV7-9	TRBJ2-5	-
TGTGCCAGCAGCGTAGCGGGGGGAGGGTTCGCCGAGCAGTACTTC	CASSVAGGGFAEQYF	TRBD2	TRBV9	TRBJ2-7	-
TGTGCCAGCAGGTCAACAGGGGGCGCGAATAATTCACCCCTCCACTTT	CASRSTGGANNSPLHF	TRBD1	TRBV7-9	TRBJ1-6	-